A single sample gave rise to the 27 T cell receptor beta chains below, sequenced in a study of cytomegalovirus exposure and HLA in healthy donors (dated by TCRdb to about 2017). Libraries were built with the immunoSEQ multiplex PCR assay. For the multiplex PCR, a mixture combining 60 forward primers for TCR Vbeta segments and 13 reverse primers for TCR Jbeta segments was used. In its TCRdb copy, this immuneACCESS table keeps in-frame sequences only and misses some clones. Where compared with another copy, unresolved V genes explain less than half of these, and the others have no known cause. The sample records under 200,000 clones, approximately 85% of which are singletons. The ten largest clones represent roughly 0.73% of the sample. The specimen sequenced was PBMCs. These TCRs come from a woman between 18 and 29 years old in good health and CMV-seronegative.

The chain employs TRBV6-5 and TRBJ2-7; TRBD2 matches 9 bases. Germline CDR1 reads MNHEY; CDR2 reads SVGAGI. The CDR3 covers 14 residues. Trimming took 1 base from V and 5 from J; bases not matched to a gene: 3. The DNA of the CDR3 is TGTGCCAGCAGTTACTTGCGGGGGGGCGACGAGCAGTACTTC. Residues: CASSYLRGGDEQYF.

The V and J genes are TRBV5-1 and TRBJ2-7; 9 positions match TRBD1. This CDR3 spans 16 amino acids. Germline V gives CDR1 SGHRS, CDR2 YFSETQ. After removal of 4 bases from V and 2 bases from J, the junction contained 10 bases not matched to a gene. The CDR3 here is CASSGFPDRGTYEQYF. Written as DNA, the CDR3 is TGCGCCAGCAGCGGATTTCCGGACAGGGGAACCTACGAGCAGTACTTC.

The chain carries TRBV4-1 and TRBJ2-1; 10 bases are a match to TRBD2. This CDR3 spans 14 amino acids. Germline V gene lookup returns CDR1 MGHRA and CDR2 YSYEKL. V dropped 5 bases and J dropped 8; count of bases not matched to a gene: 6. The CDR3 sequence: CASSVAGGNDEQFF. CDR3 nucleotides: TGCGCCAGCAGCGTAGCGGGAGGAAACGATGAGCAGTTCTTC.

The chain carries TRBV28 and TRBJ1-2, with D possibly matching TRBD1 (6 bases). This CDR3 contains 16 residues. Germline CDR1 MDHEN, CDR2 SYDVKM. V lost 2 bases and J 7 bases, leaving 20 bases between the germline ends. Here the CDR3 DNA reads TGTGCCAGCAGTTTAATCGGGGGGCGCCTAGATGCTGGCTACACCTTC. It is translated as CASSLIGGRLDAGYTF.

This rearrangement joins TRBV28 to TRBJ1-2; 7 nucleotides match TRBD1. Germline trimming cut 3 bases from V and 4 bases from J; bases unmatched to any gene: 5. This CDR3 spans 14 amino acids. The germline V gene has CDR1 MDHEN and CDR2 SYDVKM. The CDR3 DNA follows: TGTGCCAGCAGTTTTCGCGACAGGGTCTATGGCTACACCTTC. Translation gives CASSFRDRVYGYTF.

The genes are TRBV29-1 and TRBJ2-5, with D perhaps matching TRBD1 (5 bases). The CDR3 runs to 15 residues. V lost 1 base and J lost 2, with 14 bases in between. Germline lookup yields CDR1 SQVTM and CDR2 ANQGSEA. The CDR3 sequence is CSVEGYKGLQETQYF. Here the CDR3 DNA reads TGCAGCGTTGAAGGTTACAAGGGGTTACAAGAGACCCAGTACTTC.

The chain combines TRBV28 with TRBJ2-1; D is perhaps TRBD2 (5 bases). Germline V gene lookup returns CDR1 MDHEN and CDR2 SYDVKM. V was cut by 3 bases and J by 3 bases, with 12 bases left in between. The CDR3 loop spans 15 amino acids. CDR3 sequence (DNA): TGTGCCAGCAGTTTCCGAGCGGCAATCTACAATGAGCAGTTCTTC. It translates to CASSFRAAIYNEQFF.

This clone was seen only a few times. This chain links TRBV6-5 with TRBJ2-7; tentatively, D is TRBD2 (5 bases). Trimming left V 6 bases short and J 2 bases short, with 11 bases between. The CDR3 runs to 13 residues. CDR1 is MNHEY, CDR2 SVGAGI, per germline. Here the CDR3 DNA reads TGTGCCAGCAGCCGGGAAAGGGCCTACGAGCAGTACTTC. Its translation: CASSRERAYEQYF.

This clone occurred once. The gene calls are TRBV14 and TRBJ1-1; no definite D call. Deletions cut 4 bases from V and 1 base from J, with 10 bases between. This CDR3 has 14 amino acids. The germline CDR1 and CDR2 sequences are SGHDN and FVKESK. The CDR3 region has the DNA TGTGCCAGCAGCCCTCGACGGGGGAACACTGAAGCTTTCTTT. It translates to CASSPRRGNTEAFF.

The gene calls are TRBV7-9 and TRBJ2-2; 8 nucleotides align to TRBD2. The CDR3 extends over 17 amino acids. V was pared by 4 bases and J by 1 base, with 8 bases of the junction left unmatched. Germline V CDR1 and CDR2: SEHNR, FQNEAQ (reference sequence). CDR3 sequence reads: CASSSTLAGKNTGELFF. The CDR3 nucleotides read TGTGCCAGCAGCTCTACTTTAGCGGGGAAGAACACCGGGGAGCTGTTTTTT.

The CDR3 here is CASSPGAPYEQYF. CDR3 sequence (DNA): TGTGCCAGTAGCCCAGGGGCACCCTACGAGCAGTACTTC. The rearrangement links TRBV19 to TRBJ2-7, with D tentatively TRBD1 (6 bases). Germline assignment: CDR1 LNHDA and CDR2 SQIVND (reference sequence). The CDR3 is made up of 13 amino acids. Deletions cut 6 bases from V and 2 bases from J, with 11 bases between. Drawing the rest from reference TRBV19 and TRBJ2-7, the complete variable domain is DGGITQSPKYLFRKEGQNVTLSCEQNLNHDAMYWYRQDPGQGLRLIYYSQIVNDFQKGDIAEGYSVSREKKESFPLTVTSAQKNPTAFYLCASSPGAPYEQYFGPGTRLTVT.

CDR3 bases: TGTGCCTGGAATGGACTAGCGGGTAGCACAGATACGCAGTATTTT. Its translation is CAWNGLAGSTDTQYF. The gene calls are TRBV30 and TRBJ2-3; 11 positions agree with TRBD2. This CDR3 region has 15 residues. Trimming at V came to 4 bases and at J to 0 bases, leaving 3 bases not matched to a gene. The V gene's germline CDR1 is GTSNPN and CDR2 SVGIG (reference sequence).

This rearrangement joins TRBV30 to TRBJ2-7; a possible D gene is TRBD1 (6 bases). CDR1 and CDR2 from the germline V gene are GTSNPN and SVGIG (reference sequence). V dropped 0 bases and J dropped 10 bases, with 10 bases sitting between them. The CDR3 sequence is 11 residues long. The CDR3 spells CAWSVTGGQYF. The CDR3 DNA is TGTGCCTGGAGTGTGACAGGAGGACAGTACTTC.

CDR3 protein: CASSERVLGGYTF. The DNA of the CDR3 is TGTGCCAGCAGTGAACGGGTTTTAGGTGGCTACACCTTC. The rearrangement uses TRBV6-1 and TRBJ1-2, with D uncertain. The V gene's germline CDR1 is MNHNS and CDR2 SASEGT. This CDR3 region has 13 residues. Trimming took 2 bases from V and 7 from J, leaving 11 bases between them.

This chain connects TRBV5-4 to TRBJ2-3; the D gene is possibly TRBD2 (5 bases). Between the trimmed V and J ends, which lost 0 bases and 6 bases, there was a span of 11 bases. The germline CDR1 and CDR2 sequences are SGHNT and YYREEE (reference sequence). The CDR3 runs to 14 residues. The CDR3 loop reads CASSLGGAGDTQYF. CDR3 nucleotide sequence: TGTGCCAGCAGCTTGGGGGGAGCTGGGGATACGCAGTATTTT.

This chain connects TRBV28 to TRBJ1-5; D unclear. The ends were cut back, 2 bases at V and 7 bases at J, with 15 bases in the middle. CDR3 length equals 15 residues. CDR1 and CDR2 (germline): MDHEN, SYDVKM. The DNA of the CDR3 is TGTGCCAGCAGTTTAGGACCCGGGAAAAACCAGCCCCAGCATTTT. Translation: CASSLGPGKNQPQHF.

The rearrangement joins TRBV27 to TRBJ2-1; 9 positions agree with TRBD2. The CDR3 contains 19 residues. Germline CDR1 reads MNHEY; CDR2 reads SMNVEV (reference sequence). Germline trimming cut 1 base from V and 6 bases from J; bases unmatched to any gene: 16. The CDR3 reads CASSLLRASGNIARNEQFF. CDR3 coding DNA: TGTGCCAGCAGTTTATTGAGGGCTAGCGGGAATATCGCTCGCAATGAGCAGTTCTTC.

V gene TRBV5-6 combines with J gene TRBJ2-3; D is possibly TRBD2 (5 bases). The V gene lost 4 bases and the J gene lost 5 bases, with 8 bases spanning the gap. The CDR3 length is 12 residues. CDR1 and CDR2 (germline): SGHDT, YYEEEE. The CDR3 DNA sequence: TGTGCCAGCAGCCCCGGAGGAGATACGCAGTATTTT. Encoded protein: CASSPGGDTQYF.

The V and J genes are TRBV5-5 and TRBJ2-5, with D unresolved. The germline V gene has CDR1 SGHKS and CDR2 YYEKEE (reference sequence). Trimming pared 0 bases from V and 5 bases from J, leaving 8 bases between. The CDR3 consists of 13 residues. The CDR3 nucleotides are TGTGCCAGCAGCTTGGTTCCCGGGGAGACCCAGTACTTC. This gives the protein CASSLVPGETQYF.

The rearrangement links TRBV5-1 to TRBJ2-3, with 10 bases that match TRBD1. Germline lookup yields CDR1 SGHRS and CDR2 YFSETQ. This CDR3 region has 15 residues. With 3 bases clipped from V and 5 bases from J, the junction kept 6 bases outside the gene matches. CDR3 region: CASSSRDRGLDTQYF. DNA for the CDR3: TGCGCCAGCAGCTCCCGGGACAGGGGATTAGATACGCAGTATTTT.

The chain links TRBV18 to TRBJ2-6, with 12 nucleotides matching TRBD1. CDR1 KGHSH and CDR2 LQKENI come from the germline V gene. The CDR3 contains 21 residues. Unmatched junction bases numbered 11, after V lost 2 bases and J lost 0 bases. CDR3 nucleotide sequence: TGTGCCAGCTCACCAAAGGTCCCCGGGACAGGGGGCTACTCTGGGGCCAACGTCCTGACTTTC. This sequence encodes CASSPKVPGTGGYSGANVLTF. The full variable domain, its missing parts supplied by reference TRBV18 and TRBJ2-6, is NAGVMQNPRHLVRRRGQEARLRCSPMKGHSHVYWYRQLPEEGLKFMVYLQKENIIDESGMPKERFSAEFPKEGPSILRIQQVVRGDSAAYFCASSPKVPGTGGYSGANVLTFGAGSRLTVL.

The chain employs TRBV27 and TRBJ1-1; 9 bases agree with TRBD1. After removal of 4 bases from V and 4 bases from J, the junction contained 7 bases not matched to a gene. The germline gives CDR1 MNHEY, CDR2 SMNVEV (reference sequence). This CDR3 spans 15 amino acids. CDR3 in DNA: TGTGCCAGCAGTTGGATGGGGACAGGGTCCACTGAAGCTTTCTTT. Its protein product is CASSWMGTGSTEAFF.

The chain links TRBV6-1 to TRBJ2-5; TRBD2 is a possible D gene (6 bases). The J call may be mistaken, given a closer DNA end match to TRBJ2-7. Germline V gives CDR1 MNHNS, CDR2 SASEGT. The CDR3 extends over 13 amino acids. The CDR3 loop is CASMGGSRTEQYF. CDR3 nucleotide sequence: TGTGCCAGCATGGGGGGTTCCCGTACCGAGCAGTACTTC.

The count of this clone is one. The chain joins TRBV27 to TRBJ1-1; maybe TRBD1 (5 bases). Germline assignment: CDR1 MNHEY and CDR2 SMNVEV (reference sequence). The CDR3 covers 12 residues. V was clipped by 3 bases and J by 7 bases, with 9 bases between them. This chain's CDR3 is CASSFQGLEAFF. CDR3 DNA: TGTGCCAGCAGTTTTCAGGGCCTTGAAGCTTTCTTT.

The J gene is TRBJ1-1, the V gene TRBV7-9, with TRBD1 matching over 7 bases. The CDR3 contains 12 residues. Trimming cost V 4 bases and J 10 bases; bases outside gene matches: 6. Germline V CDR1 and CDR2: SEHNR, FQNEAQ (reference sequence). The DNA of the CDR3 is TGTGCCAGCAGCTCGGACAGGTTGGGAGCTTTCTTT. The encoded protein is CASSSDRLGAFF.

The CDR3 nucleotides are TGTGCCAGCAGCTTGGGACAGAGCCACAATCAGCCCCAGCATTTT. It specifies CASSLGQSHNQPQHF. The V gene is TRBV5-8, the J gene TRBJ1-5, with D tentatively TRBD1 (5 bases). The V and J ends lost 0 bases and 3 bases respectively, with 10 bases between them. Germline CDR1 is SGHTS and CDR2 is YDEGEE. The CDR3 is 15 amino acids. The full variable domain, its missing parts supplied by reference TRBV5-8 and TRBJ1-5, is EAGVTQSPTHLIKTRGQQATLRCSPISGHTSVYWYQQALGLGLQFLLWYDEGEERNRGNFPPRFSGRQFPNYSSELNVNALELEDSALYLCASSLGQSHNQPQHFGDGTRLSIL.

CDR3 sequence: CASPPDRAGYGYTF. DNA for the CDR3: TGCGCCAGCCCCCCGGACAGGGCAGGCTATGGCTACACCTTC. The rearrangement uses TRBV4-1 and TRBJ1-2; 8 bases line up with TRBD1. The CDR3 totals 14 residues. Trimming at V came to 8 bases and at J to 4 bases, leaving 9 bases not matched to a gene. Germline loops: CDR1 MGHRA, CDR2 YSYEKL.